This T cell receptor beta chain emerged from a study of identical twins. Notes on the study in general: Cross-sectional statistics, not tracking of the same donors, supported the conclusions.

Germline lookup yields CDR1 KGHSH and CDR2 LQKENI. V was shortened by 4 bases and J by 8 bases, with 12 bases between the two germline ends. The CDR3 runs to 13 residues. This clonotype has more than one count but fewer than ten. Its antigen is still unknown. TCRdb ran MiXCR on the 5' RACE reads and lists one entry per CDR3 protein. The sample yields about 430,000 distinct CDR3 sequences, about 18% seen once. The specimen was naive T cells sorted from blood. This chain connects TRBV18 to TRBJ2-4; D could derive from TRBD1 or TRBD2 (6 bases each). The TCR sequence derives from a man aged 45 to 65 in good health. The CDR3 loop reads CASSLAGEDIQYF. In DNA form, the CDR3 reads TGTGCCAGCTCACTGGCAGGGGAGGACATTCAGTACTTC. The full variable domain, its missing parts supplied by reference TRBV18 and TRBJ2-4, is NAGVMQNPRHLVRRRGQEARLRCSPMKGHSHVYWYRQLPEEGLKFMVYLQKENIIDESGMPKERFSAEFPKEGPSILRIQQVVRGDSAAYFCASSLAGEDIQYFGAGTRLSVL.